A selection of T cell receptor beta chains follows, all from one sample in a study of human T cells and chemical hapten exposure. TCRdb reprocessed the RACE reads via MiXCR and lists one record per CDR3 protein. The profile shows 150,000 to 200,000 distinct CDR3 sequences, about 22% of them singletons. Source: whole blood, taken in connection with sensitization to the hapten diphenylcyclopropenone (DPC). These receptor sequences come from a woman aged 50 to 60 with alopecia areata. Some clones in this sample may be carry-over from other donors' samples. Both conserved end residues are part of each CDR3. A D gene is named only where the DNA matches it firmly. Part of the rows lack a size; the others show once, few, many or a class for expanded clones.

abundance	d_gene	len	j_gene	v_gene	CDR3nt	CDR3aa
.	.	15	TRBJ2-1	TRBV5-1	TGCGCCAGCAGCTTGGTGACTTTTACCTACAATGAGCAGTTCTTC	CASSLVTFTYNEQFF
.	TRBD1	13	TRBJ1-5	TRBV20-1	TGCAGTGCTCAGGGGGCGGAGAATCAGCCCCAGCATTTT	CSAQGAENQPQHF
.	.	14	TRBJ1-1	TRBV28	TGTGCCAGCAGCACGGGCACACAGGGTGGTGAAGCTTTCTTT	CASSTGTQGGEAFF
few	.	12	TRBJ1-3	TRBV29-1	TGCAGCGTTGCGGGGGAAGGAAACACCATATATTTT	CSVAGEGNTIYF
.	.	13	TRBJ2-1	TRBV20-1	TGCAGTGCTAGAGATCGCGGGGCCGGTGAGCAGTTCTTC	CSARDRGAGEQFF
few	.	12	TRBJ1-1	TRBV29-1	TGCAGCGTTGTGGTGTACGGGGCTGAAGCTTTCTTT	CSVVVYGAEAFF
few	.	10	TRBJ2-1	TRBV20-1	TGCAGTGCTAGCTTTAATGAGCAGTTCTTC	CSASFNEQFF
.	TRBD2	15	TRBJ2-1	TRBV20-1	TGCAGTGCTTTACCGGGACTAGTGCGCTCTGGTGAGCAGTTCTTC	CSALPGLVRSGEQFF
few	TRBD1	18	TRBJ2-3	TRBV10-1	TGCGCCAGCAGTGAGTACATGCCCGCGGACAGGGCCACAGATACGCAGTATTTT	CASSEYMPADRATDTQYF
.	TRBD2	15	TRBJ2-1	TRBV2	TGTGCCAGCTCCACCACTAGCGGGATGGGCAATGAGCAGTTCTTC	CASSTTSGMGNEQFF
.	.	14	TRBJ2-4	TRBV15	TGTGCCACCAGCAGAGTCGGGGCCAAAAACATTCAGTACTTC	CATSRVGAKNIQYF
.	.	14	TRBJ1-1	TRBV7-9	TGTGCCAGCAGCTTAGCTGAGGGGTCCACTGAAGCTTTCTTT	CASSLAEGSTEAFF
few	.	12	TRBJ1-5	TRBV12-3/TRBV12-4	TGTGCCAGCAGCCTGGCTCCTCAGCCCCAGCATTTT	CASSLAPQPQHF
.	.	15	TRBJ2-1	TRBV29-1	TGCAGCGTTGAAGTATCCGAGGGGCAAAACAATGAGCAGTTCTTC	CSVEVSEGQNNEQFF
.	TRBD2	13	TRBJ2-3	TRBV6-5	TGTGCCAGCGGGGGACTAGCGACAGATACGCAGTATTTT	CASGGLATDTQYF